The TCR beta chain described here comes from a study of CD8 T cells in Susac syndrome. This CDR3 is 13 amino acids long. The germline V and J ends were trimmed by 3 bases and 4 bases, with 10 bases remaining between them. Germline V gene data show CDR1 as SGHTS and CDR2 as YDEGEE. A quantity of about 0.45 to 1 ug RNA underwent reverse transcription using random hexamers. The immunoSEQ assay covered 54 Vbeta and 13 Jbeta segments for CDR3. Each CDR3 protein is one row after TCRdb ran MiXCR on the immunoSEQ multiplex PCR reads. The sample records approximately 300,000 distinct CDR3 sequences, around 85% being singletons. The multiple sclerosis controls, all treatment-naive patients, had relapsing-remitting disease that was stable or active.

This TCR derives from a human donor with multiple sclerosis. This rearrangement joins TRBV5-8 to TRBJ2-5; D perhaps matches TRBD2 (6 bases). The sequenced material came from CD8+ T cells from PBMCs. The CDR3 is CASSSQRAETQYF. In DNA, the CDR3 is TGTGCCAGCAGCTCCCAGCGGGCAGAGACCCAGTACTTC.